This TCR beta chain was recorded in a study of STAT5B mutations in CD4+ large granular lymphocyte leukemia. Study outcomes and limitations: No patients shared main leukemic clonotypes, though less than 30% appeared at low frequency elsewhere.

Authors' analysis steps: A productive frequency of 2.59 x 10-5 was the lowest detectable. Assay: immunoSEQ multiplex PCR; the TCRdb copy retains only in-frame clones and omits some. V and J calls and clone size come straight from that table; D and trimming were deduced from the DNA. The sample consists of thousands of clones, 60% to 85% of them appearing once. In the case of this clone: Its antigen is not known.

V gave up 1 base and J gave up 7 bases, with 11 bases separating them. CDR1 SGHAT and CDR2 FQNNGV come from the germline V gene. The CDR3 extends over 13 amino acids. The sample was PBMCs. This clonotype was obtained from an older woman with CD4+ T-cell large granular lymphocyte leukemia. The chain carries TRBV11-2 and TRBJ2-7; TRBD1 is a possible D gene (5 bases). The CDR3 coding sequence is TGTGCCAGCAGCTTAGGGGGCCTTGCGGAGCAGTACTTC. Its translation is CASSLGGLAEQYF.